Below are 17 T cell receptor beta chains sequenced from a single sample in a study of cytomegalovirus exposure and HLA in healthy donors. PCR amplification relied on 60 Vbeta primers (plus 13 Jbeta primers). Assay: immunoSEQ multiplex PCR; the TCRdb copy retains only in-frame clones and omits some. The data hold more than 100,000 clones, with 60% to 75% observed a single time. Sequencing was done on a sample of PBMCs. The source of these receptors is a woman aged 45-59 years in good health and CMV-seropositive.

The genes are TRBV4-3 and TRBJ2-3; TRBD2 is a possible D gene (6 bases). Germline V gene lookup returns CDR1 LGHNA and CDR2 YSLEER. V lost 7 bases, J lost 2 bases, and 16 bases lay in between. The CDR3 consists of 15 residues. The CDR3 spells CASITPGGVTDTQYF. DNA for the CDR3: TGCGCCAGCATCACACCAGGAGGGGTCACAGATACGCAGTATTTT.

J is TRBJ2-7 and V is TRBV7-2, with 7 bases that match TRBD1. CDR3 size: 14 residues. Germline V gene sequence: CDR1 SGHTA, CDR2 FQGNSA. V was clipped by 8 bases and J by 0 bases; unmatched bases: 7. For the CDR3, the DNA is TGTGCCAGCGGCGGACAGGCCGGCTCCTACGAGCAGTACTTC. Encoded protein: CASGGQAGSYEQYF.

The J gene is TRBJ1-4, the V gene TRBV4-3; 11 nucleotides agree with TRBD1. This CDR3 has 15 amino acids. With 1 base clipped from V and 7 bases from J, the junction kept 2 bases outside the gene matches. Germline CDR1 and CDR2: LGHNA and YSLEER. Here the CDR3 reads CASSQAGTGGEKLFF. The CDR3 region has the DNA TGCGCCAGCAGCCAAGCCGGGACAGGGGGTGAAAAACTGTTTTTT.

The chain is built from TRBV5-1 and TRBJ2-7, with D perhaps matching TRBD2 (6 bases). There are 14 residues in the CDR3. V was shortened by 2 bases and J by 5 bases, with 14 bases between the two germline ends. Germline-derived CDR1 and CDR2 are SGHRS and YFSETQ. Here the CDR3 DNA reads TGCGCCAGCAGCTTCGGCAGGGACTTCGACGAGCAGTACTTC. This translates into CASSFGRDFDEQYF.

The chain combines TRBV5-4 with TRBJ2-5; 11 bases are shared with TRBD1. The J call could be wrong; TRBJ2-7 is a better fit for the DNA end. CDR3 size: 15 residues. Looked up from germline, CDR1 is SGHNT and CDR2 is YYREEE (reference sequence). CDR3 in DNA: TGTGCCAGCAGCATCCCCGGGACAGGGGGCTACGAGCAGTACTTC. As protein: CASSIPGTGGYEQYF.

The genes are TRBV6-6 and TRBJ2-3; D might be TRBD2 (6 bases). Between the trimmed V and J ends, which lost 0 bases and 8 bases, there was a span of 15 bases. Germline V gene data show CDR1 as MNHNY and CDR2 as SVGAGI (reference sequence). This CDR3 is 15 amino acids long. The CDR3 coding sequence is TGTGCCAGCAGTTACTCGCCGGGGCGGGGCGGTACGCAGTATTTT. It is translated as CASSYSPGRGGTQYF.

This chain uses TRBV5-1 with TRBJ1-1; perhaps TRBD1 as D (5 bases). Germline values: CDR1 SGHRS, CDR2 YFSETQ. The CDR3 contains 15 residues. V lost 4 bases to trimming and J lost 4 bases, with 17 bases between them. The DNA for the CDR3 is TGCGCCAGCAGCCTATCGGACCTGGGGGGCACTGAAGCTTTCTTT. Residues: CASSLSDLGGTEAFF.

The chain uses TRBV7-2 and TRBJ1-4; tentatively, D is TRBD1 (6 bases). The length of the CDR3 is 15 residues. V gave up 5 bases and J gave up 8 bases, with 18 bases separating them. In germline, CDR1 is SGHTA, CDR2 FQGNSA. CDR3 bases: TGTGCCAGCAGCCCTTACGGGGAGGGGGGAGAAAAACTGTTTTTT. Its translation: CASSPYGEGGEKLFF.

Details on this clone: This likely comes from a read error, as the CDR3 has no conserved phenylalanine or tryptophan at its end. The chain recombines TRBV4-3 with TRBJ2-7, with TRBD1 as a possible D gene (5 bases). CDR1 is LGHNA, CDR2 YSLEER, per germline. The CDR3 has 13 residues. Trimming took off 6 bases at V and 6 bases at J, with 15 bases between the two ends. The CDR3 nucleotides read TGCGCCAGCAGGCAACGAACAGGTCGCGAGCAGTACTGC. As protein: CASRQRTGREQYC.

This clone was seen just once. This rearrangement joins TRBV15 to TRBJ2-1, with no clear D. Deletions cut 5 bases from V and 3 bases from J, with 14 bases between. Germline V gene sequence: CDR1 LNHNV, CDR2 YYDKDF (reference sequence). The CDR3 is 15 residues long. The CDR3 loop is CATSADIGNYNEQFF. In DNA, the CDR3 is TGTGCCACCAGCGCTGACATAGGCAACTACAATGAGCAGTTCTTC.

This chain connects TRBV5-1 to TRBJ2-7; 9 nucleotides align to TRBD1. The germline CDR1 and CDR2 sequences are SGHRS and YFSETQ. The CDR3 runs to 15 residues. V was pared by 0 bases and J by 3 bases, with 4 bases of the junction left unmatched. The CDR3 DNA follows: TGCGCCAGCAGCTTGGGGGACAGGGCGGGCTACGAGCAGTACTTC. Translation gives CASSLGDRAGYEQYF.

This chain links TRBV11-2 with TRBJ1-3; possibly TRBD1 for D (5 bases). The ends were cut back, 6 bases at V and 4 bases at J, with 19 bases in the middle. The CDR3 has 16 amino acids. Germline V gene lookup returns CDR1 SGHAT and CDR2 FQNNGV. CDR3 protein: CASRRPGGVTGNTIYF. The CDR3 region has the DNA TGTGCCAGCAGGCGCCCTGGAGGGGTAACGGGAAACACCATATATTTT. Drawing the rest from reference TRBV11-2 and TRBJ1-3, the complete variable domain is EAGVAQSPRYKIIEKRQSVAFWCNPISGHATLYWYQQILGQGPKLLIQFQNNGVVDDSQLPKDRFSAERLKGVDSTLKIQPAKLEDSAVYLCASRRPGGVTGNTIYFGEGSWLTVV.

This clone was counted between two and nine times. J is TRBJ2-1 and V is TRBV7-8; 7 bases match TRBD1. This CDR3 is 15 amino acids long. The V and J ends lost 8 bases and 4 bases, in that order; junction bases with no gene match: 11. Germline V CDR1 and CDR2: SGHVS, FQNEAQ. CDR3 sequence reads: CASLPRDSPYNEQFF. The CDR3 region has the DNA TGTGCCAGCCTCCCCCGGGACAGCCCATACAATGAGCAGTTCTTC.

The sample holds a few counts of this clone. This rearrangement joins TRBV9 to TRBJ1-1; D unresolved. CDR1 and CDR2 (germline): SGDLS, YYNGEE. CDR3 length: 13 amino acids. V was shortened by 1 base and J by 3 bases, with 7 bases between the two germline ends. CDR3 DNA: TGTGCCAGCAGCGTACAGGAAGACACTGAAGCTTTCTTT. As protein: CASSVQEDTEAFF.

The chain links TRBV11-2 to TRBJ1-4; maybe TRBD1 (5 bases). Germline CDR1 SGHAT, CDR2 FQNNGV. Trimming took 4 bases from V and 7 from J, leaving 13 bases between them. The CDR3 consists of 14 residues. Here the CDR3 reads CASSSRAGSEKLFF. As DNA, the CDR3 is TGTGCCAGCAGCTCCAGGGCCGGGAGTGAAAAACTGTTTTTT.

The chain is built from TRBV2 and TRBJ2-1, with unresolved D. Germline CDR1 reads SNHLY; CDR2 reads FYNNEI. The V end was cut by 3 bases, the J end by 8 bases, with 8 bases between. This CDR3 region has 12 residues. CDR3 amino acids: CASSETADEQFF. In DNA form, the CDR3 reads TGTGCCAGCAGTGAGACGGCGGATGAGCAGTTCTTC. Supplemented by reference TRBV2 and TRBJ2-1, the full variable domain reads EPEVTQTPSHQVTQMGQEVILRCVPISNHLYFYWYRQILGQKVEFLVSFYNNEISEKSEIFDDQFSVERPDGSNFTLKIRSTKLEDSAMYFCASSETADEQFFGPGTRLTVL.

The CDR3 sequence is CASREGSDEQYF. The CDR3 nucleotides are TGTGCCAGCAGGGAGGGGAGTGACGAGCAGTACTTC. This chain joins TRBV2 and TRBJ2-5; the D gene is possibly TRBD2 (6 bases). The J call may be mistaken, given a closer DNA end match to TRBJ2-7. CDR1 and CDR2 from the germline V gene are SNHLY and FYNNEI. This CDR3 spans 12 amino acids.